The clone carrying this T cell receptor beta chain was seen once. This specimen belongs to a study of blood T cell repertoires in COVID-19. Losses at the gene ends were 3 bases for V and 4 bases for J; bases not matched to a gene: 9. Germline CDR1 reads LGHNA; CDR2 reads YNFKEQ. The CDR3 runs 15 residues. Clones were read by immunoSEQ multiplex PCR, and TCRdb kept only the in-frame ones, dropping some. In the table there are 350,000 to 450,000 clones, around 91% of which are singletons. The sample comprised PBMCs or T cells enriched from blood (not recorded which). The clonotype was recovered from a young man who had recovered from COVID-19. The V and J genes are TRBV4-2 and TRBJ2-7; 7 positions agree with TRBD1. For the CDR3, the DNA is TGTGCCAGCAGCCAGGGGACGACAGGGATTTACGAGCAGTACTTC. Translating it yields CASSQGTTGIYEQYF.